The text below deals with one T cell receptor beta chain. Compared with germline, one end of the junction differs, possibly owing to a read error. This record belongs to a study of shared clonotypes between healthy human individuals. Method: immunoSEQ multiplex PCR; TCRdb's copy keeps in-frame clones and lacks some. The profile shows some 2,500,000 clones, 80% to 95% of them singletons. The germline V gene has CDR1 LNHDA and CDR2 SQIVND (reference sequence). The CDR3 consists of 12 residues. The sequencing input was naive CD4+ T cells from PBMCs. Described subset: CD45RA+ positively selected. This chain links TRBV19 with TRBJ1-1; D remains ambiguous. This receptor was taken from a man between 18 and 35 years old in good health. Some clones in this sample may be carry-over from other donors' samples. This chain's CDR3 is CASSIKWAPADF. CDR3 DNA sequence: TGTGCCAGTAGTATAAAATGGGCACCTGCCGACTTT.